The rows below give T cell receptor beta chains drawn from one sample of a study of PD-L1 blockade in urothelial cancer. Produced via immunoSEQ multiplex PCR; TCRdb's table is partial and in-frame only. The table lists about 90,000 clones, 85% to 95% of them singletons. The sequenced sample was PBMCs, obtained around atezolizumab (anti-PD-L1) treatment. These receptors were taken from a man in his fifties or sixties with urothelial cancer. Each CDR3 is given with its conserved first and last residue. D genes are given only for firm matches. Only some rows state a clone size, as once, few, many or a class for expanded clones.

>.|TRBJ1-4|TRBV11-2|.
CASSRRTTLATNEKLFF
TGTGCCAGCAGCCGCAGGACAACCCTCGCAACTAATGAAAAACTGTTTTTT
>.|TRBJ2-5|TRBV2|many
CASRIGRGQETQYF
TGTGCCAGCAGGATAGGAAGGGGACAAGAGACCCAGTACTTC
>TRBD1|TRBJ2-7|TRBV15|.
CATSRASDRAWGEQYF
TGTGCCACCAGCAGAGCCTCGGACAGGGCCTGGGGCGAGCAGTACTTC
>TRBD1|TRBJ2-7|TRBV4-3|.
CASSQGRQGTGEQYF
TGCGCCAGCAGCCAAGGTAGACAGGGGACAGGGGAGCAGTACTTC
>TRBD1|TRBJ2-3|TRBV6-5|.
CASSYSMGQGRYTQYF
TGTGCCAGCAGTTACTCGATGGGACAGGGACGATATACGCAGTATTTT
>TRBD2|TRBJ2-3|TRBV4-1|.
CASSQRHPGGGTDTQYF
TGCGCCAGCAGCCAAAGACACCCGGGGGGGGGCACAGATACGCAGTATTTT
>TRBD1|TRBJ2-5|TRBV6-1|.
CASTHPIGGRETQYF
TGTGCCAGCACCCACCCCATAGGGGGCAGGGAGACCCAGTACTTC
>.|TRBJ2-1|TRBV13|.
CASSPGRGRGNEQFF
TGTGCCAGCAGTCCCGGGAGGGGGCGAGGCAATGAGCAGTTCTTC
>.|TRBJ2-7|TRBV2|.
CASSDRPFEQYF
TGTGCCAGCAGTGACAGGCCCTTCGAGCAGTACTTC
>TRBD2|TRBJ2-6|TRBV30|.
CAWKGLDGVLTF
TGTGCCTGGAAGGGACTAGATGGAGTCCTGACTTTC
>.|TRBJ1-5|TRBV6-5|.
CASSEGRSNQPQHF
TGTGCCAGCAGCGAAGGGAGGAGCAATCAGCCCCAGCATTTT
>TRBD2|TRBJ2-7|TRBV11-2|once
CASSQGLATDYEQYF
TGTGCCAGCAGCCAGGGACTAGCAACAGACTACGAGCAGTACTTC
>.|TRBJ2-7|TRBV6-5|.
CASRNAGQHYEQYF
TGTGCCAGCAGAAACGCGGGACAGCACTACGAGCAGTACTTC
>.|TRBJ2-1|TRBV6-1|.
CASSDPGGGYNEQFF
TGTGCCAGCAGTGATCCCGGTGGGGGGTACAATGAGCAGTTCTTC
>.|TRBJ1-5|TRBV2|.
CASSGQLYQPQHF
TGTGCCAGCTCTGGACAGCTATATCAGCCCCAGCATTTT
>TRBD1|TRBJ2-7|TRBV19|.
CANLKDRGKYEQYF
TGTGCCAACCTTAAGGACAGGGGAAAATACGAGCAGTACTTC
>TRBD1|TRBJ2-3|TRBV5-4|.
CASSPGRAEGATQYF
TGTGCCAGCAGCCCAGGAAGGGCAGAGGGGGCTACGCAGTATTTT
>.|TRBJ2-5|TRBV29-1|.
CSVDHGSETQYF
TGCAGCGTTGATCACGGGAGCGAGACCCAGTACTTC
>TRBD1|TRBJ2-7|TRBV27|few
CASSLSGTGSLEQYF
TGTGCCAGCAGTCTGTCCGGGACAGGGTCCCTCGAGCAGTACTTC
>TRBD1|TRBJ2-7|TRBV7-7|.
CASSPGQGDYEQYF
TGTGCTAGCAGCCCCGGACAGGGGGACTACGAGCAGTACTTC
>.|TRBJ1-3|TRBV18|.
CASSPTARGYSGNTIYF
TGTGCCAGCTCACCTACCGCCCGAGGGTACTCTGGAAACACCATATATTTT
>TRBD1|TRBJ2-7|TRBV18|.
CASSPSGTGNGYEQYF
TGTGCCAGCTCACCCTCCGGGACAGGAAATGGATACGAGCAGTACTTC
>.|TRBJ2-5|TRBV7-6|.
CASSDHRASLTQYF
TGTGCCAGCAGCGATCACAGGGCGTCGTTGACCCAGTACTTC
>TRBD1|TRBJ1-5|TRBV19|once
CASSKEGRGRPNQPQHF
TGTGCCAGTAGTAAGGAAGGCAGGGGGCGACCCAATCAGCCCCAGCATTTT
>.|TRBJ2-2|TRBV5-1|once
CASVVGGQNTGELFF
TGCGCCAGCGTCGTCGGAGGGCAGAACACCGGGGAGCTGTTTTTT
>.|TRBJ2-3|TRBV5-1|.
CASSLGAPRLTDTQYF
TGCGCCAGCAGCTTGGGGGCCCCCAGGCTCACAGATACGCAGTATTTT
>TRBD1|TRBJ1-2|TRBV30|once
CAWTSQGHRKDREDYGYTF
TGTGCCTGGACCTCCCAGGGTCATAGAAAAGACAGGGAGGACTATGGCTACACCTTC
>.|TRBJ1-4|TRBV6-1|once
CASSDWFRGNEKLFF
TGTGCCAGCAGTGACTGGTTTAGGGGCAATGAAAAACTGTTTTTT
>.|TRBJ2-3|TRBV5-1|.
CASALWDTQYF
TGCGCCAGCGCACTTTGGGATACGCAGTATTTT
>.|TRBJ2-5|TRBV7-2|.
CASSLVRETQYF
TGTGCCAGCAGCTTAGTCAGAGAGACCCAGTACTTC
>TRBD2|TRBJ2-1|TRBV11-2|.
CASSYRTSGYNEQFF
TGTGCCAGCAGCTACCGGACTAGCGGGTACAATGAGCAGTTCTTC
>.|TRBJ2-7|TRBV6-1|.
CASTQRERALYEQYF
TGTGCCAGCACTCAAAGGGAGCGGGCCCTATACGAGCAGTACTTC
>TRBD2|TRBJ2-7|TRBV11-3|.
CASSSAGTSGSLQYF
TGTGCCAGCAGCTCGGCCGGGACTAGCGGGAGTTTGCAGTACTTC
>TRBD1|TRBJ1-4|TRBV4-1|.
CASSQEARGQINEKLFF
TGCGCCAGCAGCCAAGAGGCCAGGGGGCAGATTAATGAAAAACTGTTTTTT